The TCR beta chain described here comes from a study of blood T cell repertoires in COVID-19. About the research overall: Sources were T cells, B-cell-depleted T cells, or PBMCs; the material itself was cDNA or gDNA.

The data were produced by immunoSEQ multiplex PCR, yet TCRdb's version contains in-frame clones alone and is incomplete. The table has about 360,000 clones, roughly 80% seen once. The CDR3 is made up of 15 amino acids. Looked up from germline, CDR1 is SGHVS and CDR2 is FNYEAQ. Trimming took 1 base from V and 1 from J, leaving 11 bases between them. The sample taken for sequencing was peripheral blood. The chain joins TRBV7-6 to TRBJ2-7, with D tentatively TRBD2 (6 bases). This TCR was recovered from a human donor with acute or convalescent COVID-19. The donor label of this sample is uncertain. The CDR3 loop reads CASSLGSGQSYEQYF. The DNA for the CDR3 is TGTGCCAGCAGCTTAGGTAGCGGACAATCCTACGAGCAGTACTTC.